Presented here are 26 T cell receptor beta chains from one specimen sequenced in a study of CD4 T cells in relation to SARS-CoV-2 and coronaviruses. Unexposed donor CD4+ T cells date from 2011-2018, before the COVID-19 pandemic. CD4+ T cells were isolated from the cells after about 11 days of culture. Data came from immunoSEQ multiplex PCR; TCRdb stores just in-frame clones and leaves some out. Of 25,000 to 35,000 clones in the sample, around three quarters are singletons; the top ten hold roughly 14%. These receptors have no identified antigens. The source material was CD4+ T cells from PBMCs, cultured in vitro. All receptors derive from a human donor in good health.

This chain joins TRBV27 and TRBJ2-7, with TRBD1 identical over 9 bases. CDR1 and CDR2 from the germline V gene are MNHEY and SMNVEV (reference sequence). The CDR3 spans 14 residues. V was clipped by 6 bases and J by 5 bases; unmatched bases: 8. Written as DNA, the CDR3 is TGTGCCAGCAGGGGACAGGGCGATTATAACGAGCAGTACTTC. Its translation: CASRGQGDYNEQYF.

The gene calls are TRBV6-4 and TRBJ2-1; tentatively, D is TRBD2 (5 bases). The CDR3 has 13 amino acids. The V end was cut by 4 bases, the J end by 5 bases, with 9 bases between. In germline, CDR1 is MRHNA, CDR2 SNTAGT. The CDR3 sequence: CASSVSSNNEQFF. The DNA of the CDR3 is TGTGCCAGCAGTGTTTCTAGCAACAATGAGCAGTTCTTC.

The V gene is TRBV27, the J gene TRBJ1-1, with 9 bases that match TRBD1. The CDR3 sequence is 13 residues long. Germline loops: CDR1 MNHEY, CDR2 SMNVEV (reference sequence). V trimming: 5 bases; J trimming: 6 bases; junction bases outside the gene matches: 4. The CDR3 loop reads CASSRGQGPEAFF. The CDR3 bases are TGTGCCAGCAGTAGGGGACAGGGACCTGAAGCTTTCTTT.

CDR3 protein: CASSLGGVQETQYF. The CDR3 DNA sequence: TGTGCCAGCAGCTTAGGCGGGGTTCAGGAGACCCAGTACTTC. The chain combines TRBV11-3 with TRBJ2-5, with D perhaps matching TRBD2 (6 bases). The CDR3 has 14 amino acids. Germline CDR1 is SGHNT and CDR2 is YENEEA. Deletions cut 1 base from V and 5 bases from J, with 11 bases between.

The chain combines TRBV7-9 with TRBJ1-2, with D unclear. This CDR3 contains 15 residues. Germline CDR1 is SEHNR and CDR2 is FQNEAQ (reference sequence). V dropped 4 bases and J dropped 3 bases, with 15 bases sitting between them. In DNA, the CDR3 is TGTGCCAGCAGCTCATGGACGTTTGGGTACTATGGCTACACCTTC. Amino acids: CASSSWTFGYYGYTF. The full variable domain, with the rest looked up from reference TRBV7-9 and TRBJ1-2, is DTGVSQNPRHKITKRGQNVTFRCDPISEHNRLYWYRQTLGQGPEFLTYFQNEAQLEKSRLLSDRFSAERPKGSFSTLEIQRTEQGDSAMYLCASSSWTFGYYGYTFGSGTRLTVV.

The V gene is TRBV6-2 or TRBV6-3, the J gene TRBJ2-3, with D unclear. Germline loops: CDR1 MNHEY, CDR2 SVGEGT. The CDR3 is made up of 13 amino acids. The V and J ends lost 2 bases and 9 bases respectively, with 12 bases between them. The CDR3 bases are TGTGCCAGCAGTTACCCCCCTCTTCAAACGCAGTATTTT. Amino acid sequence: CASSYPPLQTQYF.

The chain couples TRBV4-1 to TRBJ2-2; either TRBD1 or TRBD2 may fit D (5 bases each). The germline V gene has CDR1 MGHRA and CDR2 YSYEKL. This CDR3 region has 16 residues. V was pared by 2 bases and J by 2 bases, with 12 bases between. The CDR3 loop reads CASSQRTGPNTGELFF. The CDR3 DNA sequence: TGCGCCAGCAGCCAAAGGACGGGGCCAAACACCGGGGAGCTGTTTTTT.

The J gene is TRBJ1-2, the V gene TRBV20-1; no clear D gene. V lost 3 bases to trimming and J lost 8 bases, with 16 bases between them. The CDR3 has 13 amino acids. The V gene's germline CDR1 is DFQATT and CDR2 SNEGSKA (reference sequence). CDR3 in amino acids: CSASEAGELGYTF. Here the CDR3 DNA reads TGCAGTGCTAGTGAGGCCGGGGAGTTAGGCTACACCTTC.

The chain carries TRBV5-5 and TRBJ2-1; TRBD1 is a possible D gene (5 bases). Germline loops: CDR1 SGHKS, CDR2 YYEKEE (reference sequence). V lost 4 bases to trimming and J lost 4 bases, with 9 bases between them. The CDR3 is made up of 13 amino acids. The CDR3 is CASSVTEYNEQFF. CDR3 DNA: TGTGCCAGCAGCGTGACAGAGTACAATGAGCAGTTCTTC.

This sequence joins TRBV27 and TRBJ2-6; TRBD1 aligns across 12 bases. The germline CDR1 and CDR2 sequences are MNHEY and SMNVEV (reference sequence). V lost 5 bases and J lost 2; bases outside the gene matches: 7. The CDR3 has 18 residues. CDR3 protein: CASSTAGQGAPGANVLTF. CDR3 DNA: TGTGCCAGCAGTACAGCGGGACAGGGGGCGCCTGGGGCCAACGTCCTGACTTTC.

This chain connects TRBV5-6 to TRBJ2-7; 7 bases fit TRBD1. J was trimmed by 5 bases and V by 0 bases; bases with no gene match: 5. There are 14 residues in the CDR3. Germline values: CDR1 SGHDT, CDR2 YYEEEE. In DNA, the CDR3 is TGTGCCAGCAGCTTGGCCGGGACAGTGGACGAGCAGTACTTC. Amino acid sequence: CASSLAGTVDEQYF.

J is TRBJ1-1 and V is TRBV5-1; D is ambiguous. Per germline, CDR1 SGHRS and CDR2 YFSETQ. The CDR3 is 14 amino acids. Between the trimmed V and J ends, which lost 0 bases and 0 bases, there was a span of 6 bases. The CDR3 sequence is CASSLEAMNTEAFF. DNA of the CDR3: TGCGCCAGCAGCTTGGAGGCAATGAACACTGAAGCTTTCTTT.

The rearrangement links TRBV27 to TRBJ2-1; 10 bases are a match to TRBD2. With 2 bases clipped from V and 9 bases from J, the junction kept 13 bases outside the gene matches. This CDR3 region has 17 residues. From germline, CDR1 is MNHEY and CDR2 SMNVEV (reference sequence). The CDR3 DNA follows: TGTGCCAGCAGTTTAAGGACTAGCGGAGTGAACTATATTGAGCAGTTCTTC. Its protein product is CASSLRTSGVNYIEQFF.

This chain joins TRBV12-3 or TRBV12-4 and TRBJ2-7; the D gene is possibly TRBD2 (5 bases). The V gene lost 3 bases and the J gene lost 5 bases, with 8 bases spanning the gap. CDR3 length equals 12 residues. The CDR3 is CASSLAGNEQYF. As DNA, the CDR3 is TGTGCCAGCAGTTTGGCCGGGAACGAGCAGTACTTC.

This chain connects TRBV2 to TRBJ2-7; 8 bases agree with TRBD1. CDR1 SNHLY and CDR2 FYNNEI come from the germline V gene. J was trimmed by 3 bases and V by 5 bases; bases with no gene match: 12. This CDR3 spans 16 amino acids. The CDR3 sequence: CASSPIFGQGGYEQYF. The CDR3 nucleotides read TGTGCCAGCAGTCCCATCTTCGGACAGGGTGGCTACGAGCAGTACTTC.

The chain carries TRBV4-3 and TRBJ2-7; 11 bases map to TRBD2. Germline assignment: CDR1 LGHNA and CDR2 YSLEER. CDR3 length equals 16 residues. V shed 2 bases and J 4 bases; nucleotides not matched to a gene: 7. The CDR3 sequence: CASSQRLAGNLYEQYF. CDR3 in DNA: TGCGCCAGCAGCCAACGACTAGCGGGGAACCTTTACGAGCAGTACTTC.

The chain recombines TRBV4-1 with TRBJ2-3; weak D call: TRBD2 (7 bases). Trimming took 0 bases from V and 1 from J, leaving 14 bases between them. Per germline, CDR1 MGHRA and CDR2 YSYEKL. The CDR3 length is 17 residues. The CDR3 DNA reads as TGCGCCAGCAGCCAAGATGGCGGGGGCGGAGGCACAGATACGCAGTATTTT. Amino acid sequence: CASSQDGGGGGTDTQYF.

The chain has TRBV29-1 and TRBJ1-4; D gene ambiguous. Germline CDR1 is SQVTM and CDR2 is ANQGSEA. Deletions cut 7 bases from V and 9 bases from J, with 21 bases between. The CDR3 spans 14 residues. DNA for the CDR3: TGCAGCGCAATCCCTTCCGGGCCCGATAAAAAACTGTTTTTT. Its protein is CSAIPSGPDKKLFF.

V usage is TRBV4-2 and J usage is TRBJ2-7; 8 bases align to TRBD1. The J segment lost 4 bases and the V segment lost 4 bases, leaving 3 bases of the junction unmatched. The CDR3 has 13 residues. Looked up from germline, CDR1 is LGHNA and CDR2 is YNFKEQ. CDR3 bases: TGTGCCAGCAGCCCAGGGGGCGCTTACGAGCAGTACTTC. This sequence encodes CASSPGGAYEQYF.

This chain uses TRBV21-1 with TRBJ2-6; TRBD1, the table's D call, was not compared with the DNA. TRBV21-1 represents a pseudogene. The CDR3 spans 18 residues. The CDR3 region has the DNA TGTGCCAGCAGTCTCACCCGGGACAGGGAATCTGGGGCCAACGTCCTGACTTTC. It specifies CASSLTRDRESGANVLTF.

Only a few counts were recorded for this clone. This chain uses TRBV10-3 with TRBJ1-4; 7 positions agree with TRBD1. Per germline, CDR1 ENHRY and CDR2 SYGVKD. The CDR3 is made up of 14 amino acids. V trimming: 6 bases; J trimming: 4 bases; junction bases outside the gene matches: 5. The CDR3 DNA reads as TGTGCCATCAGAGGCGGACAGGATAATGAAAAACTGTTTTTT. Translated: CAIRGGQDNEKLFF.

This chain links TRBV10-1 with TRBJ2-7; TRBD2 agrees at 7 bases. V lost 0 bases, J lost 3 bases, and 8 bases stayed unmatched. The CDR3 length is 16 residues. Germline V lookup: CDR1 WNHNN, CDR2 SYGVQD (reference sequence). CDR3 in DNA: TGCGCCAGCAGTGAGTCCGGCTTGCGGGGGAGCTACGAGCAGTACTTC. It is translated as CASSESGLRGSYEQYF.

The J gene is TRBJ1-1, the V gene TRBV30, with a possible D match to TRBD1 (6 bases). The V and J ends lost 2 bases and 4 bases respectively, with 14 bases between them. The CDR3 has 14 amino acids. The V gene's germline CDR1 is GTSNPN and CDR2 SVGIG (reference sequence). As DNA, the CDR3 is TGTGCCTGGAGTCCACAGGGCCTGGGCACTGAAGCTTTCTTT. It yields the protein CAWSPQGLGTEAFF.

V and J are TRBV2 and TRBJ2-5; tentative D call: TRBD1 (6 bases). CDR1 SNHLY and CDR2 FYNNEI come from the germline V gene. The V end lost 6 bases, the J end lost 0 bases, and 8 bases lay between the germline ends. The CDR3 is 13 amino acids. The CDR3, as DNA: TGTGCCAGCAGCCAGGGGCACCAAGAGACCCAGTACTTC. This encodes CASSQGHQETQYF.

J is TRBJ2-1 and V is TRBV7-9, with D possibly matching TRBD1 (6 bases). Trimming took 5 bases from V and 0 from J, leaving 14 bases between them. CDR1 is SEHNR, CDR2 FQNEAQ, per germline (reference sequence). This CDR3 comprises 16 residues. The CDR3 spells CASSEPGVSSYNEQFF. CDR3 sequence (DNA): TGTGCCAGCAGCGAACCAGGGGTTAGCTCCTACAATGAGCAGTTCTTC.

This clone came up a few times. The J gene is TRBJ2-1, the V gene TRBV9; 12 bases fit TRBD2. CDR3 length: 14 residues. Per the germline V gene, CDR1 is SGDLS and CDR2 is YYNGEE. J lost 10 bases, V lost 3 bases, and 5 bases had no gene match. The CDR3, as DNA: TGTGCCAGCAGCGCTAGCGGGAGGGCCGGGGAGCAGTTCTTC. Translation: CASSASGRAGEQFF.